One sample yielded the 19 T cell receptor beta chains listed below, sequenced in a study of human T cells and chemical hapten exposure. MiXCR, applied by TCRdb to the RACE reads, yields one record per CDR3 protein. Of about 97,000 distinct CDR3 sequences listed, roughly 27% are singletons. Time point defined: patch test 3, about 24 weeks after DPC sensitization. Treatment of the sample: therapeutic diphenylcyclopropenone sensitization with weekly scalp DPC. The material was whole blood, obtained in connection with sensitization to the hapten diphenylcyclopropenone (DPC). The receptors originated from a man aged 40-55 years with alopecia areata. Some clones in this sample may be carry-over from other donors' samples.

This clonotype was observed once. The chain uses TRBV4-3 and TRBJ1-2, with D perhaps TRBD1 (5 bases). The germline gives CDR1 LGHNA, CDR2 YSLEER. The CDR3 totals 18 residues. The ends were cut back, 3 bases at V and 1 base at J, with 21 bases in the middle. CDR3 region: CASSQAPGTANLNYGYTF. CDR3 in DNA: TGCGCCAGCAGCCAGGCTCCCGGGACGGCGAATCTTAACTATGGCTACACCTTC.

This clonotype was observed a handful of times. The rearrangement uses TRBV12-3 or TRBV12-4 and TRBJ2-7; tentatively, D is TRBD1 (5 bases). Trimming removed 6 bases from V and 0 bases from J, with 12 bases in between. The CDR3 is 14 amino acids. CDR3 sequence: CASSHDRPSYEQYF. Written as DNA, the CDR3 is TGTGCCAGCAGCCACGACAGACCCTCCTACGAGCAGTACTTC.

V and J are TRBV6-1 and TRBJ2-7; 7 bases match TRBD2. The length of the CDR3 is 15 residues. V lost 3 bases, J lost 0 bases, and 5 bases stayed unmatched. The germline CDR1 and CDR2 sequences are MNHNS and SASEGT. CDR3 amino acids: CASSDGTMSSYEQYF. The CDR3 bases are TGTGCCAGCAGTGACGGGACTATGAGCTCCTACGAGCAGTACTTC.

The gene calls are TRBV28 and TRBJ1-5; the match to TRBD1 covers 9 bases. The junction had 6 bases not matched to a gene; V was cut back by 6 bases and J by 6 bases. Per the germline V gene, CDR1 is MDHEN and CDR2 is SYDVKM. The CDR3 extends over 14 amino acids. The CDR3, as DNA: TGTGCCAGCAGAGGGACAGGGTGGGGTCAGCCCCAGCATTTT. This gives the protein CASRGTGWGQPQHF.

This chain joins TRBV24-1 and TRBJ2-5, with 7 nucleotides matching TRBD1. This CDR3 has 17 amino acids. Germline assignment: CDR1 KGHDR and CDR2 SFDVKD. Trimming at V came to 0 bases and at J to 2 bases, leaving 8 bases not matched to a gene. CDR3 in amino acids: CATSDLFDRVTQETQYF. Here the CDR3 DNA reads TGTGCCACCAGTGATTTGTTCGACAGGGTTACTCAAGAGACCCAGTACTTC.

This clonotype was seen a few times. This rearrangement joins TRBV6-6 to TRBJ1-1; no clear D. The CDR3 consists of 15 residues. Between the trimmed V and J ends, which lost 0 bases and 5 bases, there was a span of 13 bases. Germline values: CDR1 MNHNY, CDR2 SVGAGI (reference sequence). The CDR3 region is CASSYSYEGRTEAFF. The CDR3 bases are TGTGCCAGCAGTTACTCGTATGAGGGTCGGACTGAAGCTTTCTTT.

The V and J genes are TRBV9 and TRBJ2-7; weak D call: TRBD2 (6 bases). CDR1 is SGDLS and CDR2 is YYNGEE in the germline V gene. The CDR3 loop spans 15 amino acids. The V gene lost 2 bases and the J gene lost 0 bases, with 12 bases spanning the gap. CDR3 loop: CASSVLADPSYEQYF. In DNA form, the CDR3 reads TGTGCCAGCAGCGTTTTAGCGGACCCCTCCTACGAGCAGTACTTC.

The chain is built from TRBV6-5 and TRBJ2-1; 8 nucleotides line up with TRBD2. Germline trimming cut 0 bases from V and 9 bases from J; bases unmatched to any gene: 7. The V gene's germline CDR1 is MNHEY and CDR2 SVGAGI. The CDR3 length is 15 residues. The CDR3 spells CASSYSRGAGGEQFF. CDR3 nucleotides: TGTGCCAGCAGTTACTCGAGGGGTGCGGGAGGTGAGCAGTTCTTC.

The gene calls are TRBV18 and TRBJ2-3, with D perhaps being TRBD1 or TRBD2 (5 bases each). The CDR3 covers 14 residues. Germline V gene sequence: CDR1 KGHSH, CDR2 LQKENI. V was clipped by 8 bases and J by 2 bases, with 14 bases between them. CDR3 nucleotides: TGTGCCAGCACCAGGGACCGCACCACAGATACGCAGTATTTT. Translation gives CASTRDRTTDTQYF.

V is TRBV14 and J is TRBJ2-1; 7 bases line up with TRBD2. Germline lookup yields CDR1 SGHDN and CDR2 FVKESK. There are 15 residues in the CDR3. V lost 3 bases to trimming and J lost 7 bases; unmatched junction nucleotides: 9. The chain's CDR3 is CASSHFAGDGNEQFF. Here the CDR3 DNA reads TGTGCCAGCAGCCACTTTGCGGGAGATGGTAATGAGCAGTTCTTC.

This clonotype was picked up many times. CDR3 loop: CATSSGRLNTGELFF. The CDR3 bases are TGTGCCACCTCTAGCGGGAGGCTTAACACCGGGGAGCTGTTTTTT. J is TRBJ2-2 and V is TRBV24-1, with 11 bases that match TRBD2. The germline V gene has CDR1 KGHDR and CDR2 SFDVKD. CDR3 length: 15 amino acids. V dropped 9 bases and J dropped 2; count of bases not matched to a gene: 4.

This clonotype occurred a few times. CDR3 in DNA: TGTGCCAGTAGTATGGCTAGCGGGAGGGAGTTGAAGACCCAGTACTTC. Amino acid sequence: CASSMASGRELKTQYF. The V and J genes are TRBV19 and TRBJ2-5, with 12 bases matching TRBD2. The CDR3 loop spans 16 amino acids. The germline V gene encodes CDR1 LNHDA and CDR2 SQIVND (reference sequence). Unmatched junction bases numbered 8, after V lost 3 bases and J lost 6 bases. Combining the CDR3 with reference TRBV19 and TRBJ2-5 gives the whole variable domain DGGITQSPKYLFRKEGQNVTLSCEQNLNHDAMYWYRQDPGQGLRLIYYSQIVNDFQKGDIAEGYSVSREKKESFPLTVTSAQKNPTAFYLCASSMASGRELKTQYFGPGTRLLVL.

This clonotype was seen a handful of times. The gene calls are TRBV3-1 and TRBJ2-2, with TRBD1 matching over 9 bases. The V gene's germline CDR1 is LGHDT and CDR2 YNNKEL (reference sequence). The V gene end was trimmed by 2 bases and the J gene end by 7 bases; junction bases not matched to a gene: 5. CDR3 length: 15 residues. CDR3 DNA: TGTGCCAGCAGCCAATGGACAGGGGTCGACGGGGAGCTGTTTTTT. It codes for CASSQWTGVDGELFF.

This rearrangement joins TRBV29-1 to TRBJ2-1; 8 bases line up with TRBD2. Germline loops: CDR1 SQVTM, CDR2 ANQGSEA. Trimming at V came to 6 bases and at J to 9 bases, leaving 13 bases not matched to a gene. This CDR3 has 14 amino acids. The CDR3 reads CSVIPWFSGGEQFF. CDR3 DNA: TGCAGCGTGATCCCCTGGTTCAGCGGGGGTGAGCAGTTCTTC.

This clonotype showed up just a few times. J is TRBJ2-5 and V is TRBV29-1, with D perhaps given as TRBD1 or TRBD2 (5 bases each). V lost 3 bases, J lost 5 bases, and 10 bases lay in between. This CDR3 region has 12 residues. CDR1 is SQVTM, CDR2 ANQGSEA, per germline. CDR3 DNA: TGCAGCGTTGATGAGGGGCTGGAGACCCAGTACTTC. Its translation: CSVDEGLETQYF.

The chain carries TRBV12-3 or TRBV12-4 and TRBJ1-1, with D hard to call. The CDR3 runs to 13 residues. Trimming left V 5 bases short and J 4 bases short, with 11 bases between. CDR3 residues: CASSAMGITEAFF. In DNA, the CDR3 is TGTGCCAGCAGTGCGATGGGGATCACTGAAGCTTTCTTT.

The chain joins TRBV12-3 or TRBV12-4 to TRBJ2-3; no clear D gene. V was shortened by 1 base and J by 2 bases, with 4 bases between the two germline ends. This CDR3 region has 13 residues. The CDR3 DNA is TGTGCCAGCAGTTTAGACTACACAGATACGCAGTATTTT. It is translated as CASSLDYTDTQYF.

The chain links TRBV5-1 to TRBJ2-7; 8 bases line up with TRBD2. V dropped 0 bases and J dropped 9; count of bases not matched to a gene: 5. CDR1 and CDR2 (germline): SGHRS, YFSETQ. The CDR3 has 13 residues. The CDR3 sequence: CASSLALAALQYF. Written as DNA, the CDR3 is TGCGCCAGCAGCTTGGCACTAGCGGCTCTGCAGTACTTC.

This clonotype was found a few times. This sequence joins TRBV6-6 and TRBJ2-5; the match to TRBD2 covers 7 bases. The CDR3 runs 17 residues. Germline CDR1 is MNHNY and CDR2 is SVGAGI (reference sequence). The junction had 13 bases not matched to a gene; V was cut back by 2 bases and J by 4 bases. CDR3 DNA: TGTGCCAGCAGTTACGCCACTAGGAGTAGCGGGCTAGAGACCCAGTACTTC. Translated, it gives CASSYATRSSGLETQYF.